The 12 T cell receptor beta chains below come from one sample, sequenced in a study of T cell repertoires in cytomegalovirus infection. TCRdb re-analysed the reads in MiXCR, keeping a single row per CDR3 protein. Among 60,000 to 75,000 distinct CDR3 sequences listed, around 28% were seen once. Their antigens are not known. The sample consisted of CD8+ T cells from cultured PBMCs, taken from culture after CMV antigen stimulation. These receptors all come from a human donor in good health (CMV status not recorded). Some clones in this sample may be carry-over from other donors' samples.

The V and J genes are TRBV6-2 or TRBV6-3 and TRBJ2-3; no clear D gene. Germline CDR1 reads MNHEY; CDR2 reads SVGEGT. There are 14 residues in the CDR3. Trimming cost V 2 bases and J 2 bases, with 8 bases left between them. The CDR3 DNA is TGTGCCAGCAGTTACGGGCAGGACACAGATACGCAGTATTTT. Translation gives CASSYGQDTDTQYF.

CDR3 DNA: TGTGCCAGCAGTTCAGGGGTCCCGAATAACTATGGCTACACCTTC. Amino acids: CASSSGVPNNYGYTF. The chain couples TRBV12-3 or TRBV12-4 to TRBJ1-2, with D maybe TRBD1 (6 bases). The CDR3 runs 15 residues. V dropped 4 bases and J dropped 1 base, with 13 bases sitting between them.

The chain couples TRBV12-3 or TRBV12-4 to TRBJ2-2, with 13 bases matching TRBD2. V shed 5 bases, J shed 6 bases, and the junction held 6 bases outside the gene matches. This CDR3 is built from 16 residues. The CDR3 DNA is TGTGCCAGCAGTCCCCAACTAGCGGGGGGGCCCGGGGAGCTGTTTTTT. Protein: CASSPQLAGGPGELFF.

This chain's CDR3 is CASRDPTYNEQFF. In DNA, the CDR3 is TGTGCCAGCAGGGATCCAACCTACAATGAGCAGTTCTTC. The chain joins TRBV4-2 to TRBJ2-1; D is uncertain. CDR3 length equals 13 residues. Trimming pared 6 bases from V and 2 bases from J, leaving 8 bases between. CDR1 and CDR2 (germline): LGHNA, YNFKEQ.

This clonotype was seen ten or more times. This chain uses TRBV12-3 or TRBV12-4 with TRBJ2-3, with 9 nucleotides matching TRBD2. The CDR3 is 15 amino acids. V lost 3 bases and J lost 5; bases outside the gene matches: 6. For the CDR3, the DNA is TGTGCCAGCAGTTTCGTTGCGGGAGGGGAAGATACGCAGTATTTT. Translated, it gives CASSFVAGGEDTQYF.

The chain uses TRBV29-1 and TRBJ1-1, with D possibly being TRBD1 (5 bases). The germline V and J ends were trimmed by 6 bases and 5 bases, with 7 bases remaining between them. Germline-derived CDR1 and CDR2 are SQVTM and ANQGSEA. This CDR3 spans 10 amino acids. CDR3 protein: CSVPGTEAFF. DNA for the CDR3: TGCAGCGTACCAGGGACTGAAGCTTTCTTT.

This clonotype was counted at least ten times. The chain uses TRBV29-1 and TRBJ1-2, with 9 bases identical to TRBD1. The V gene end was trimmed by 6 bases and the J gene end by 8 bases; junction bases not matched to a gene: 7. This CDR3 has 12 amino acids. CDR1 is SQVTM and CDR2 is ANQGSEA in the germline V gene. CDR3 sequence (DNA): TGCAGCGTGATGACAGGGGGTCTAGGCTACACCTTC. Amino acids: CSVMTGGLGYTF. Drawing the rest from reference TRBV29-1 and TRBJ1-2, the complete variable domain is SAVISQKPSRDICQRGTSLTIQCQVDSQVTMMFWYRQQPGQSLTLIATANQGSEATYESGFVIDKFPISRPNLTFSTLTVSNMSPEDSSIYLCSVMTGGLGYTFGSGTRLTVV.

This sequence joins TRBV24-1 and TRBJ2-1; 7 nucleotides agree with TRBD1. The CDR3 contains 15 residues. Losses at the gene ends were 6 bases for V and 3 bases for J; bases not matched to a gene: 7. Germline V CDR1 and CDR2: KGHDR, SFDVKD. CDR3 sequence (DNA): TGTGCCACCAGTTCTACACAGGGGAACTACAATGAGCAGTTCTTC. It translates to CATSSTQGNYNEQFF.

The rearrangement uses TRBV11-3 and TRBJ1-1; TRBD1 matches 8 bases. The CDR3 is 13 amino acids. V gave up 5 bases and J gave up 11 bases; unmatched junction bases: 10. The germline V gene encodes CDR1 SGHNT and CDR2 YENEEA. Here the CDR3 DNA reads TGTGCCAGCAGCGTCACTCAGGGGGCGCACGCTTTCTTT. Amino acids: CASSVTQGAHAFF.

This clonotype occurred many times. The chain couples TRBV28 to TRBJ2-2; D ambiguous. With 2 bases removed from V and 5 bases from J, the gap between germline ends came to 0 bases. Germline CDR1 is MDHEN and CDR2 is SYDVKM. The CDR3 length is 11 residues. The CDR3 loop reads CASSLTGELFF. In DNA, the CDR3 is TGTGCCAGCAGTTTAACCGGGGAGCTGTTTTTT.

This chain joins TRBV6-2 or TRBV6-3 and TRBJ2-7; 9 positions match TRBD1. This CDR3 is 13 amino acids long. After removal of 4 bases from V and 4 bases from J, the junction contained 2 bases not matched to a gene. Germline CDR1 reads MNHEY; CDR2 reads SVGEGT. Here the CDR3 reads CASSLDRGYEQYF. CDR3 bases: TGTGCCAGCAGTTTGGACAGGGGTTACGAGCAGTACTTC.

The V and J genes are TRBV5-6 and TRBJ2-2; D is uncertain. The V end lost 2 bases, the J end lost 5 bases, and 10 bases lay between the germline ends. Germline CDR1 and CDR2: SGHDT and YYEEEE. The CDR3 runs to 14 residues. The CDR3 is CASSFGRVTGELFF. The CDR3 DNA follows: TGTGCCAGCAGCTTTGGTCGAGTGACCGGGGAGCTGTTTTTT.